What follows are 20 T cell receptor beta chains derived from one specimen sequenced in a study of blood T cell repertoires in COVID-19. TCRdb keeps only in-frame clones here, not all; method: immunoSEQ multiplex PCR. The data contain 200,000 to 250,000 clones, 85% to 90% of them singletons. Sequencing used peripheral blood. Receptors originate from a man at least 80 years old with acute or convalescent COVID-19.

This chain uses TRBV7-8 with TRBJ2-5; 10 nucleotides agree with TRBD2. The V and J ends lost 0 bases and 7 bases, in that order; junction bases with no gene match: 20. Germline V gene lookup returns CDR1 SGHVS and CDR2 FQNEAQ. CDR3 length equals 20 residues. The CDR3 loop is CASSLAGGLNSGGSRVTQYF. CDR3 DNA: TGTGCCAGCAGCTTAGCTGGGGGATTGAATAGCGGGGGGTCGCGTGTGACCCAGTACTTC.

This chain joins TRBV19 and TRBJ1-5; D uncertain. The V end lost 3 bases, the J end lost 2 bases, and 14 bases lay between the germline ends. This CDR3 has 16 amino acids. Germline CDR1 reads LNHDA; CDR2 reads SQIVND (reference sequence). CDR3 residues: CASSIGIRGGNQPQHF. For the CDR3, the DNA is TGTGCCAGTAGTATCGGGATACGTGGGGGCAATCAGCCCCAGCATTTT.

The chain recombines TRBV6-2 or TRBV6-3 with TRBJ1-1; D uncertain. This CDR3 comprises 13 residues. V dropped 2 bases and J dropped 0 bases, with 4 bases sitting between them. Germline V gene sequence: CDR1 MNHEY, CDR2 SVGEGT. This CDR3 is CASSYTVNTEAFF. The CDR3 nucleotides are TGTGCCAGCAGTTACACAGTGAACACTGAAGCTTTCTTT.

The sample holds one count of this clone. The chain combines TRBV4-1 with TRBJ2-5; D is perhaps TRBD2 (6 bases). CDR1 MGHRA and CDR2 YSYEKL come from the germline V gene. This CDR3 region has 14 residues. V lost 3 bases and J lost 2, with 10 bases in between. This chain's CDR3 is CASSHLGLQETQYF. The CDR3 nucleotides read TGCGCCAGCAGCCACTTGGGACTGCAAGAGACCCAGTACTTC.

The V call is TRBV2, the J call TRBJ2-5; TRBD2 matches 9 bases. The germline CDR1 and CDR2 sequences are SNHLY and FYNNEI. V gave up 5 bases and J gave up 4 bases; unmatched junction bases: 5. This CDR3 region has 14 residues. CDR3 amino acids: CASSMGLARETQYF. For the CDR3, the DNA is TGTGCCAGCAGTATGGGACTAGCAAGAGAGACCCAGTACTTC.

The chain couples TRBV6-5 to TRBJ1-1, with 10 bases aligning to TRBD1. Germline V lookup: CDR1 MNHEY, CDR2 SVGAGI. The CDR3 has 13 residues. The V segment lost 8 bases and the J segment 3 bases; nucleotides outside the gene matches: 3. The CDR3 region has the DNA TGTGCCAGCGGAGGGACAGGGGACACTGAAGCTTTCTTT. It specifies CASGGTGDTEAFF.

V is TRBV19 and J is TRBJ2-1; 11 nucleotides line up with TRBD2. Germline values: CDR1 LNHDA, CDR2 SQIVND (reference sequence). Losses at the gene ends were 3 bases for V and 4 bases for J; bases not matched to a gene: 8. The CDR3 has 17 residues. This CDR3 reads CASSIILAGGPYNEQFF. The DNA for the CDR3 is TGTGCCAGTAGTATTATCCTAGCGGGAGGCCCGTACAATGAGCAGTTCTTC.

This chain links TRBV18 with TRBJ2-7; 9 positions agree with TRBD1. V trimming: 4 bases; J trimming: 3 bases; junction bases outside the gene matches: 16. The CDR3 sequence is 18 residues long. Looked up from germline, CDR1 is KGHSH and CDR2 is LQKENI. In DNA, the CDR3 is TGTGCCAGCTCACAACCGGGACAGGGAAAACCGTTCGGCTACGAGCAGTACTTC. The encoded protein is CASSQPGQGKPFGYEQYF.

The CDR3 sequence is CASSRDRADTQYF. Here the CDR3 DNA reads TGTGCCAGCAGTAGGGACAGGGCAGATACGCAGTATTTT. The chain uses TRBV6-5 and TRBJ2-3; 9 nucleotides line up with TRBD1. In germline, CDR1 is MNHEY, CDR2 SVGAGI. With 5 bases clipped from V and 4 bases from J, the junction kept 1 base outside the gene matches. The CDR3 sequence is 13 residues long.

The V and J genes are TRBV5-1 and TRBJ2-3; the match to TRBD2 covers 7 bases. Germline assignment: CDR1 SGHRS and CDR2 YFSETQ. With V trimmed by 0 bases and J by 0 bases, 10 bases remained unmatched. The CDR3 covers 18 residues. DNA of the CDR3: TGCGCCAGCAGCTTGGCCATCTCTGCGGGGGACAGCACAGATACGCAGTATTTT. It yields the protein CASSLAISAGDSTDTQYF. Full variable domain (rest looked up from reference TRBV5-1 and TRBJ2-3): KAGVTQTPRYLIKTRGQQVTLSCSPISGHRSVSWYQQTPGQGLQFLFEYFSETQRNKGNFPGRFSGRQFSNSRSEMNVSTLELGDSALYLCASSLAISAGDSTDTQYFGPGTRLTVL.

This chain's CDR3 is CASTDGLYEQYF. For the CDR3, the DNA is TGTGCCAGCACGGACGGACTCTACGAGCAGTACTTC. This chain joins TRBV5-5 and TRBJ2-7; maybe TRBD2 (5 bases). In germline, CDR1 is SGHKS, CDR2 YYEKEE (reference sequence). CDR3 length: 12 amino acids. V lost 6 bases and J lost 3, with 10 bases in between.

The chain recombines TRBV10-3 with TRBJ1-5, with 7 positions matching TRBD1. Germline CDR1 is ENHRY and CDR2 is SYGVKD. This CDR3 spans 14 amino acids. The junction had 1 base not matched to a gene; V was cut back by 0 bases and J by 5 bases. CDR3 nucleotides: TGTGCCATCAGTGAGTCGCAGGGGGATCAGCCCCAGCATTTT. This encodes CAISESQGDQPQHF.

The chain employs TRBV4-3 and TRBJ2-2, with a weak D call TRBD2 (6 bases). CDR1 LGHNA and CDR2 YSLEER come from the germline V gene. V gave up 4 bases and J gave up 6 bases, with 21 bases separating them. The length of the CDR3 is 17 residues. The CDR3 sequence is CASSRLMDVGGSGELFF. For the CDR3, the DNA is TGCGCCAGCAGCCGACTAATGGACGTTGGGGGGTCCGGGGAGCTGTTTTTT.

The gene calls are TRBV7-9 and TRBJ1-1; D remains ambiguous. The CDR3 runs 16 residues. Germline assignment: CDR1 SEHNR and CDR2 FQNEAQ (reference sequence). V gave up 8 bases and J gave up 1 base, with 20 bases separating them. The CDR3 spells CASSARANQKNTEAFF. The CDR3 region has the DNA TGTGCCAGCTCCGCGAGGGCCAACCAAAAGAACACTGAAGCTTTCTTT. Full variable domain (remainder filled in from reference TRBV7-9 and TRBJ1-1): DTGVSQNPRHKITKRGQNVTFRCDPISEHNRLYWYRQTLGQGPEFLTYFQNEAQLEKSRLLSDRFSAERPKGSFSTLEIQRTEQGDSAMYLCASSARANQKNTEAFFGQGTRLTVV.

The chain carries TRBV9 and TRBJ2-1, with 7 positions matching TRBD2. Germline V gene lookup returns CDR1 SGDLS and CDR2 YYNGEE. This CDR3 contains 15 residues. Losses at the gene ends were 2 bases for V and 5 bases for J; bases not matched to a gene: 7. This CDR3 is CASSVASGTNNEQFF. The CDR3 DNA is TGTGCCAGCAGCGTGGCTAGCGGCACAAACAATGAGCAGTTCTTC. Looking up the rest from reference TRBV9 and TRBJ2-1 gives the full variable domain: DSGVTQTPKHLITATGQRVTLRCSPRSGDLSVYWYQQSLDQGLQFLIQYYNGEERAKGNILERFSAQQFPDLHSELNLSSLELGDSALYFCASSVASGTNNEQFFGPGTRLTVL.

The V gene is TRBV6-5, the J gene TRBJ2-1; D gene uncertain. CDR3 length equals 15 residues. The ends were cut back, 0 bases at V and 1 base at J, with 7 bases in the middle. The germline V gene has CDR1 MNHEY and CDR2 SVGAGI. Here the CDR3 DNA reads TGTGCCAGCAGTTACTCGTATCGGTCCTACAATGAGCAGTTCTTC. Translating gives CASSYSYRSYNEQFF.

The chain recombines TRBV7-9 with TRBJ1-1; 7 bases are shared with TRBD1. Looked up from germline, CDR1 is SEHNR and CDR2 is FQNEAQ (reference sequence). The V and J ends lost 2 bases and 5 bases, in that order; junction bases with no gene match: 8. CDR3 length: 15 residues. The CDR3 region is CASSLQGGSKTEAFF. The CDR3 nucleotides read TGTGCCAGCAGCTTACAGGGGGGAAGTAAGACTGAAGCTTTCTTT.

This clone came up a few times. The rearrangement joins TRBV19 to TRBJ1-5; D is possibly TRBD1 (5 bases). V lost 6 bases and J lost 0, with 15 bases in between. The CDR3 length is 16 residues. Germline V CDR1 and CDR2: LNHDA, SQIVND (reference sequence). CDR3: CASSRLGQDSNQPQHF. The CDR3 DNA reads TGTGCCAGTAGCCGACTGGGGCAGGATAGCAATCAGCCCCAGCATTTT.

The CDR3 is CATGDASRQETQYF. The CDR3 DNA sequence: TGTGCCACGGGGGACGCTAGCAGACAAGAGACCCAGTACTTC. The chain carries TRBV3-1 (or the pseudogene TRBV3-2) and TRBJ2-5, with a weak D call TRBD2 (6 bases). This CDR3 contains 14 residues. Trimming cost V 10 bases and J 2 bases, with 17 bases left between them. The germline CDR1 and CDR2 sequences are LGHDT and YNNKEL (reference sequence).

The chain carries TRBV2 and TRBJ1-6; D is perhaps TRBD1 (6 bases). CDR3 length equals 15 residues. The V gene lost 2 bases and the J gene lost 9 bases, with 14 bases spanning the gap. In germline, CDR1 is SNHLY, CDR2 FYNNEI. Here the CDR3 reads CASSESGHGASPLHF. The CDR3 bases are TGTGCCAGCAGTGAATCGGGACATGGGGCTTCACCCCTCCACTTT.